This T cell receptor (beta chain) was identified during a study of shared clonotypes between healthy human individuals. Generated by immunoSEQ multiplex PCR, the TCRdb table keeps only in-frame clones and is missing some. The data contain millions of clones, 90% to 95% of them singletons. With V trimmed by 1 base and J by 5 bases, 10 bases remained unmatched. In germline, CDR1 is MDHEN, CDR2 SYDVKM. This CDR3 comprises 16 residues. This TCR was sampled from a young man in good health. Sequencing used naive CD4+ T cells sorted from blood. Documented subset: CD45RA+ positively selected. The chain joins TRBV28 to TRBJ1-2, with 7 bases fitting TRBD1. In nucleotides, the CDR3 is TGTGCCAGCAGTTTATCCCACCCGGGACAGTTATATGGCTACACCTTC. Protein sequence: CASSLSHPGQLYGYTF.